One sample yielded the 29 T cell receptor beta chains listed below, sequenced in a study of metastatic and nonmetastatic thyroid tumors. Through MiXCR, TCRdb re-clonotyped the PCR reads. The table has 9,000 to 15,000 clones, 32% seen once. Patients had received no treatment of any kind before thyroid surgery. Sequenced: tumor tissue. The receptors were sampled from a female donor with papillary thyroid cancer or a benign thyroid nodule (not recorded which). Some clones in this sample may be carry-over from other donors' samples.

The gene calls are TRBV28 and TRBJ1-1; D is possibly TRBD1 (5 bases). CDR3 size: 12 residues. The V gene lost 8 bases and the J gene lost 3 bases, with 10 bases spanning the gap. CDR1 is MDHEN and CDR2 is SYDVKM in the germline V gene. The DNA of the CDR3 is TGTGCCAGCGGGGCCCCTTACACTGAAGCTTTCTTT. Protein: CASGAPYTEAFF.

This clone appeared a single time. This CDR3 is CASIPRWWFYNEQFF. Written as DNA, the CDR3 is TGTGCCAGCATCCCAAGATGGTGGTTCTACAATGAGCAGTTCTTC. The chain links TRBV14 to TRBJ2-1, with D hard to call. Germline V gene lookup returns CDR1 SGHDN and CDR2 FVKESK. CDR3 size: 15 residues. V was clipped by 7 bases and J by 3 bases, with 16 bases between them.

By its share, this clone is medium-sized. J is TRBJ1-3 and V is TRBV11-2; D gene ambiguous. Germline V gene data show CDR1 as SGHAT and CDR2 as FQNNGV. The ends were cut back, 1 base at V and 0 bases at J, with 13 bases in the middle. The CDR3 runs 17 residues. Here the CDR3 reads CASSLGGPESSGNTIYF. The CDR3 DNA reads TGTGCCAGCAGCTTAGGAGGGCCGGAGAGCTCTGGAAACACCATATATTTT.

The chain combines TRBV7-6 with TRBJ2-1; 8 bases are shared with TRBD2. The CDR3 is 17 residues long. With 2 bases clipped from V and 3 bases from J, the junction kept 9 bases outside the gene matches. The germline gives CDR1 SGHVS, CDR2 FNYEAQ. This CDR3 is CASSLPSAGGFYNEQFF. In DNA, the CDR3 is TGTGCCAGCAGCTTACCCTCTGCGGGGGGCTTCTACAATGAGCAGTTCTTC.

The chain links TRBV20-1 to TRBJ1-2, with 10 bases lining up with TRBD1. The CDR3 contains 13 residues. In germline, CDR1 is DFQATT, CDR2 SNEGSKA (reference sequence). After removal of 5 bases from V and 4 bases from J, the junction contained 4 bases not matched to a gene. For the CDR3, the DNA is TGCAGTGCTCGACAGGGGGCGGGCTATGGCTACACCTTC. Protein product: CSARQGAGYGYTF.

This clone qualifies as medium-sized (0.01 to 0.1%). The rearrangement links TRBV10-3 to TRBJ2-7; 12 nucleotides line up with TRBD2. The CDR3 runs 17 residues. Germline assignment: CDR1 ENHRY and CDR2 SYGVKD. The trim removed 4 bases at V and 1 base at J, leaving 8 bases unmatched. CDR3 region: CAISGRLAGEASYEQYF. The CDR3, as DNA: TGTGCCATCAGTGGGCGACTAGCGGGAGAGGCTTCCTACGAGCAGTACTTC.

The count of this clone is one. The junction does not match germline at one end; this may be a read error. The CDR3 DNA is TGTGCCATCAGCTTGGTGGGCACGGGATGGGAGACCCAGTACTTC. Translated: CAISLVGTGWETQYF. The gene calls are TRBV5-5 and TRBJ2-5; possibly TRBD2 for D (5 bases). The germline V gene encodes CDR1 SGHKS and CDR2 YYEKEE (reference sequence). The CDR3 has 15 residues. The full variable domain, rest sourced from reference TRBV5-5 and TRBJ2-5, is DAGVTQSPTHLIKTRGQQVTLRCSPISGHKSVSWYQQVLGQGPQFIFQYYEKEERGRGNFPDRFSARQFPNYSSELNVNALLLGDSALYLCAISLVGTGWETQYFGPGTRLLVL.

This clone has a count of ten or more. This could be a read error, since a much larger clone is one nucleotide away. In this CDR3 the conserved last residue, phenylalanine or tryptophan, is missing, so a read error is likely. This sequence joins TRBV12-3 or TRBV12-4 and TRBJ1-1; D unclear. The V end lost 2 bases, the J end lost 1 base, and 8 bases lay between the germline ends. The CDR3 has 14 amino acids. The CDR3 protein is CASSLNAGNTEAFL. CDR3 nucleotide sequence: TGTGCCAGCAGTTTAAACGCGGGGAACACTGAAGCTTTCCTT.

At least ten counts were recorded for this clone. The CDR3 DNA is TGTGCCAGCAACCGACAGGGTGATGGAAACACCATATATTTT. This encodes CASNRQGDGNTIYF. The V call is TRBV2, the J call TRBJ1-3; TRBD1 matches at 7 bases. The CDR3 is 14 residues long. Germline V gives CDR1 SNHLY, CDR2 FYNNEI. The V and J ends lost 7 bases and 3 bases, in that order; junction bases with no gene match: 6.

This clone was detected a few times. The chain uses TRBV3-1 and TRBJ1-6; D perhaps matches TRBD1 (5 bases). Deletions cut 8 bases from V and 7 bases from J, with 15 bases between. Germline V gene lookup returns CDR1 LGHDT and CDR2 YNNKEL (reference sequence). This CDR3 has 14 residues. The CDR3 DNA reads as TGTGCCAGCTCACTCGGGACGGACAATTCACCCCTCCACTTT. Residues: CASSLGTDNSPLHF.

Within the sample, this clone is medium-sized. The rearrangement uses TRBV19 and TRBJ2-7; TRBD1 might be the D (6 bases). Germline V gene lookup returns CDR1 LNHDA and CDR2 SQIVND (reference sequence). V gave up 6 bases and J gave up 7 bases, with 16 bases separating them. The CDR3 is 13 amino acids. CDR3 loop: CASSRQVLGEQYF. Written as DNA, the CDR3 is TGTGCCAGTAGCCGACAGGTCCTGGGGGAGCAGTACTTC.

This clone was counted between two and nine times. The chain joins TRBV28 to TRBJ2-1; D remains unclear. Germline CDR1 and CDR2: MDHEN and SYDVKM. The CDR3 spans 15 residues. Trimming shortened V by 7 bases and J by 3 bases, and 16 bases separated the two germline ends. Written as DNA, the CDR3 is TGTGCCAGCATTTTCCCCATGCATCTCTACAATGAGCAGTTCTTC. Translated: CASIFPMHLYNEQFF.

This clone occurred a few times. The chain couples TRBV27 to TRBJ2-7; 11 bases are shared with TRBD2. This CDR3 has 18 amino acids. Looked up from germline, CDR1 is MNHEY and CDR2 is SMNVEV (reference sequence). Germline trimming cut 5 bases from V and 4 bases from J; bases unmatched to any gene: 16. The CDR3 protein is CASSHAEGTSGAPYEQYF. DNA for the CDR3: TGTGCCAGCAGTCATGCCGAGGGGACTAGCGGAGCCCCTTACGAGCAGTACTTC.

This chain links TRBV13 with TRBJ1-5; D might be TRBD1 (6 bases). Looked up from germline, CDR1 is PRHDT and CDR2 is FYEKMQ (reference sequence). V dropped 3 bases and J dropped 2 bases, with 14 bases sitting between them. The CDR3 spans 16 residues. The CDR3 DNA sequence: TGTGCCAGCAGCTTTTATGACAGGAACGGCAATCAGCCCCAGCATTTT. Translation: CASSFYDRNGNQPQHF.

The chain has TRBV20-1 and TRBJ1-6, with D possibly matching TRBD1 (5 bases). Between the trimmed V and J ends, which lost 2 bases and 6 bases, there was a span of 11 bases. From germline, CDR1 is DFQATT and CDR2 SNEGSKA (reference sequence). The CDR3 has 14 amino acids. This CDR3 reads CSARSGRANSPLHF. As DNA, the CDR3 is TGCAGTGCTAGATCGGGCAGGGCTAATTCACCCCTCCACTTT.

This clone was found many times. V is TRBV9 and J is TRBJ2-1; no clear D. V lost 4 bases, J lost 7 bases, and 15 bases lay in between. The length of the CDR3 is 14 residues. Germline CDR1 reads SGDLS; CDR2 reads YYNGEE. The CDR3 region is CASSPSNVANEQFF. The DNA of the CDR3 is TGTGCCAGCAGCCCGAGCAACGTGGCGAATGAGCAGTTCTTC.

There are many counts of this clone. The chain joins TRBV2 to TRBJ2-1, with 9 bases aligning to TRBD1. V was clipped by 5 bases and J by 7 bases; unmatched bases: 3. Germline CDR1 is SNHLY and CDR2 is FYNNEI. The CDR3 is 13 amino acids. The CDR3 protein is CASSLQGANEQFF. The CDR3 DNA is TGTGCCAGCAGTCTACAGGGGGCGAATGAGCAGTTCTTC. Full variable domain (missing parts from reference TRBV2 and TRBJ2-1): EPEVTQTPSHQVTQMGQEVILRCVPISNHLYFYWYRQILGQKVEFLVSFYNNEISEKSEIFDDQFSVERPDGSNFTLKIRSTKLEDSAMYFCASSLQGANEQFFGPGTRLTVL.

This clone was detected once. The genes are TRBV5-1 and TRBJ1-6; D is perhaps TRBD1 (5 bases). The germline gives CDR1 SGHRS, CDR2 YFSETQ. CDR3 size: 15 residues. V was shortened by 0 bases and J by 5 bases, with 9 bases between the two germline ends. The CDR3 DNA follows: TGCGCCAGCAGCTTGGACGGGGCCAATAATTCACCCCTCCACTTT. Encoded protein: CASSLDGANNSPLHF.

This clone ranks as medium-sized (0.01 to 0.1%). The DNA of the CDR3 is TGCAGTGCTAGCCTTCCCATGGGGCTACGTTACAATGAGCAGTTCTTC. It codes for CSASLPMGLRYNEQFF. V usage is TRBV20-1 and J usage is TRBJ2-1; possible D gene TRBD1, 5 bases. Deletions cut 3 bases from V and 4 bases from J, with 19 bases between. The CDR3 length is 16 residues. CDR1 is DFQATT, CDR2 SNEGSKA, per germline (reference sequence).

The CDR3 protein is CASSFQGTALYEQYF. The DNA for the CDR3 is TGCGCCAGCAGCTTCCAAGGGACAGCCCTCTACGAGCAGTACTTC. V is TRBV5-1 and J is TRBJ2-7; 7 bases fit TRBD1. Looked up from germline, CDR1 is SGHRS and CDR2 is YFSETQ. This CDR3 has 15 amino acids. V gave up 2 bases and J gave up 3 bases; unmatched junction bases: 8. The variable domain in full, with the rest retrieved from reference TRBV5-1 and TRBJ2-7, is KAGVTQTPRYLIKTRGQQVTLSCSPISGHRSVSWYQQTPGQGLQFLFEYFSETQRNKGNFPGRFSGRQFSNSRSEMNVSTLELGDSALYLCASSFQGTALYEQYFGPGTRLTVT.

By share of the sample, this clone is medium-sized. The chain uses TRBV13 and TRBJ1-2; 9 bases match TRBD1. V trimming: 2 bases; J trimming: 3 bases; junction bases outside the gene matches: 10. The CDR3 covers 17 residues. Germline-derived CDR1 and CDR2 are PRHDT and FYEKMQ (reference sequence). The CDR3 DNA reads as TGTGCCAGCAGCTTAACCCACGGGACAGGGAAGGACTATGGCTACACCTTC. It yields the protein CASSLTHGTGKDYGYTF.

Relative to its sample, this clone is medium-sized. The rearrangement uses TRBV5-1 and TRBJ1-1; D call uncertain. Germline lookup yields CDR1 SGHRS and CDR2 YFSETQ. Trimming removed 5 bases at V and 0 bases at J, with 8 bases between. This CDR3 region has 13 residues. The CDR3 region is CASSTVMNTEAFF. CDR3 nucleotides: TGCGCCAGCAGTACAGTTATGAACACTGAAGCTTTCTTT.

This clone has ten or more counts. CDR3 region: CASSVGRGHGYTF. Written as DNA, the CDR3 is TGTGCCAGCAGTGTGGGACGGGGGCATGGCTACACCTTC. The gene calls are TRBV2 and TRBJ1-2; D is perhaps TRBD1 (6 bases). The length of the CDR3 is 13 residues. In germline, CDR1 is SNHLY, CDR2 FYNNEI. V lost 4 bases and J lost 6, with 12 bases in between.

This clone was seen once. The chain employs TRBV2 and TRBJ2-3; 9 nucleotides line up with TRBD2. Trimming removed 7 bases from V and 4 bases from J; junction bases left unmatched: 12. The CDR3 is 16 amino acids. Germline CDR1 is SNHLY and CDR2 is FYNNEI. This CDR3 reads CASKEILGLASDTQYF. Written as DNA, the CDR3 is TGTGCCAGCAAAGAAATACTGGGACTAGCATCAGATACGCAGTATTTT.

This clone was seen only a few times. This rearrangement joins TRBV27 to TRBJ2-7; D uncertain. Deletions cut 3 bases from V and 3 bases from J, with 12 bases between. CDR1 is MNHEY, CDR2 SMNVEV, per germline (reference sequence). There are 14 residues in the CDR3. The CDR3 coding sequence is TGTGCCAGCAGTTTCTTATCATCTGGCTACGAGCAGTACTTC. Protein product: CASSFLSSGYEQYF.

The rearrangement uses TRBV20-1 and TRBJ2-3, with 9 positions matching TRBD1. Germline CDR1 reads DFQATT; CDR2 reads SNEGSKA (reference sequence). This CDR3 contains 16 residues. With 5 bases clipped from V and 4 bases from J, the junction kept 13 bases outside the gene matches. In DNA, the CDR3 is TGCAGTGCTTCCCCTCTTTGGACAGGGGCCCCAGATACGCAGTATTTT. Translated: CSASPLWTGAPDTQYF.

The chain employs TRBV5-1 and TRBJ2-1; D tentatively fits TRBD1 or TRBD2 (5 bases each). Germline CDR1 is SGHRS and CDR2 is YFSETQ. This CDR3 is built from 19 residues. V dropped 0 bases and J dropped 3 bases, with 22 bases sitting between them. CDR3 sequence reads: CASSLVGTPAMGFYNEQFF. Written as DNA, the CDR3 is TGCGCCAGCAGCTTGGTGGGGACCCCCGCCATGGGCTTCTACAATGAGCAGTTCTTC.

This clone occurred a few times. The rearrangement links TRBV10-1 to TRBJ2-1; 9 nucleotides line up with TRBD2. Germline lookup yields CDR1 WNHNN and CDR2 SYGVQD (reference sequence). V gave up 0 bases and J gave up 4 bases; unmatched junction bases: 1. The CDR3 extends over 15 amino acids. The CDR3: CASSESAGGYNEQFF. CDR3 DNA: TGCGCCAGCAGTGAGTCTGCGGGAGGGTACAATGAGCAGTTCTTC.

This clone was seen once. The chain employs TRBV5-1 and TRBJ2-2; D is possibly TRBD2 (5 bases). Looked up from germline, CDR1 is SGHRS and CDR2 is YFSETQ. This CDR3 contains 12 residues. V lost 10 bases to trimming and J lost 0 bases, with 7 bases between them. The CDR3 is CASRANTGELFF. The CDR3 bases are TGCGCCTCGAGGGCGAACACCGGGGAGCTGTTTTTT.